This T cell receptor beta chain came from a study of blood T cell repertoires in COVID-19. In the study overall: Samples came from the United States, Italy and Spain, spanning acute and convalescent COVID-19. PBMCs, B-cell-depleted T cells, or T cells provided the cDNA or gDNA that made up the material.

V shed 3 bases, J shed 1 base, and the junction held 6 bases outside the gene matches. CDR1 KGHSH and CDR2 LQKENI come from the germline V gene. The CDR3 has 17 amino acids. Authors' data handling: Amplification from reference gene primers served as the basis for estimated nucleated cell counts. Assay: immunoSEQ multiplex PCR; the TCRdb copy retains only in-frame clones and omits some. V, J and clone size derive from that table, while D and trimming were established from the DNA sequence. This sample has about 45,000 clones, with roughly nine tenths found just once. Input material: peripheral blood. This chain joins TRBV18 and TRBJ2-3; TRBD2 agrees at 11 bases. The TCR was taken from a human donor in a cohort sampled during active COVID-19. CDR3 DNA sequence: TGTGCCAGCTCACCCATGCCGACTAGCGGGGGCACAGATACGCAGTATTTT. This codes for CASSPMPTSGGTDTQYF.